The clone carrying this T cell receptor beta chain has just one count. Antigen unknown. The treatment is: 19 received Ad26.COV2.S at low or high dose, single or two shots; about five received placebo; per-sample allocation not given. Each sample was drawn 63 days after the first injection (of vaccine or placebo). Sequenced by immunoSEQ multiplex PCR; TCRdb stores in-frame clones only, minus some. The sample has roughly 320,000 clones; around 81% are singletons. The data originate from a study of Ad26.COV2.S vaccination and SARS-CoV-2 variants. The wider study: Donor was assigned to the Ad26.COV2.S arm of trial COV1001. Whole-study findings and limits: Comparability of non-spike TCR breadth was observed across vaccine and placebo recipients.

The clonotype comes from a person aged 18-65 years who received the Ad26.COV2.S COVID-19 vaccine or a placebo. The source was peripheral blood, collected in a trial of Ad26.COV2.S vaccine versus placebo.

Here the CDR3 DNA reads TGCGCCAGCAGCCAAGCGACAGTCTTCTCCTACGAGCAGTACTTC. Residues: CASSQATVFSYEQYF. The chain recombines TRBV4-1 with TRBJ2-7; the D gene is possibly TRBD1 (5 bases). V lost 1 base and J 0 bases, leaving 10 bases between the germline ends. Germline loops: CDR1 MGHRA, CDR2 YSYEKL. The CDR3 sequence is 15 residues long.